Reported below is one TCR beta chain. The clone's antigen remains unknown. No base quality information exists; no much larger clone differs at one position. The immunoSEQ Assay was used to sequence TCRbeta CDR3 regions. After extraction, genomic DNA underwent amplification by bias-controlled multiplex PCR, followed by high-throughput sequencing. In the paper's pipeline: To quantify the absolute abundance of every unique TCRbeta CDR3 region, sequences were collapsed and filtered. Usable DNA was measured by amplifying reference genes present in all nucleated cells, and TCRbeta template counts were normalized to that usable DNA to estimate T cell fraction. Repertoire TCRs were annotated as SARS-CoV-2-specific by exact matching of V gene, CDR3 amino acid sequence and J gene to a known reactive TCR set. MIRA supplied the reference SARS-CoV-2 TCR set, which was filtered for enrichment in COVID-19-positive ImmuneCODE repertoires so that public or cross-reactive TCRs were removed. Based on the MIRA antigens, annotated TCRs were further analysed at the level of specific ORF or position within ORF. Breadth was defined as annotated unique rearrangements over total unique productive rearrangements; depth was the summed frequency of those rearrangements. Two-sided Wilcoxon rank-sum tests were applied when comparing TCR breadth between groups. This immuneACCESS table, as held by TCRdb, lists in-frame sequences with V and J called but not all clones. Of the missing ones, under half trace to an unresolved V gene in checked studies; the others have no known cause. V, J and clone size reflect that table, while D and trimming were determined from the DNA. This sample holds about 370,000 clones; 89% were observed only once. The ten largest clones add up to 1.5% to 2% of the sample.

Trimming takes 1 base from V and 7 bases from J, and the germline ends sit 10 bases apart. Including cysteine and phenylalanine, the CDR3 has 14 amino acids. Only CDR3 DNA remains: 42 bases, in frame from the first base. In the germline V gene, CDR1 corresponds to MGHRA and CDR2 to YSYEKL. This specimen comes from a study of Ad26.COV2.S vaccination and SARS-CoV-2 variants (TCRdb year 2021). Concerning the study at large: Vaccine-arm donors were drawn from COV1001, a multicentre, randomized, double-blind, placebo-controlled phase I-IIa trial of Ad26.COV2.S in healthy adults. Dosing of Ad26.COV2.S was intramuscular, at either 5x10^10 or 1x10^11 viral particles, delivered as one shot or as two shots spaced 56 days apart. Sequencing of the TCRbeta repertoire served to evaluate the specificity and breadth of SARS-CoV-2-reactive T cell receptors following Ad26.COV2.S vaccination. A total of about 30 samples were included in the TCR-sequenced set, comprising roughly 19 Ad26.COV2.S vaccine recipients, 5 placebo recipients and 8 SARS-CoV-2 convalescent individuals. Participants in the trial were split at random into five groups of five each, receiving low-dose or high-dose Ad26.COV2.S once or twice, or else placebo on both occasions. Investigators did not know the trial group allocation while performing experiments and assessing outcomes.

Interpreted using the paper, the treatment or condition label stands for: over 15 received Ad26.COV2.S at low or high dose, single or two shots; about 5 received placebo; per-sample allocation not given. For vaccine and placebo recipients, the sequenced repertoires came from samples collected on day 63 after the first injection. Cohort 1b enrolled 25 to 30 adults aged 18-55 years at a single site in Boston, USA, between 29 July and 7 August 2020. Ad26.COV2.S was a replication-incompetent adenovirus type 26 vector expressing a prefusion-stabilized SARS-CoV-2 spike protein from the original Wuhan strain. Summary of the overall study and its limitations: According to the authors, total T cell responses may have been underestimated by the TCR breadth and depth analyses. Higher spike-specific TCR breadth was observed in Ad26.COV2.S recipients than in placebo recipients (P = 0.0014). Vaccine and placebo recipients had similar non-spike TCR breadth, a finding consistent with the vaccine containing only spike. Comparing responses between vaccine doses or regimens was not something the study was powered to do. Substantial breadth of spike-specific CD8+ and CD4+ T cell responses was reported after vaccination.

The sequence was collected from a person aged 18-65 years who received the Ad26.COV2.S COVID-19 vaccine or a placebo. The chain is assembled from TRBV4-1 and TRBJ1-4; too little of a D gene remains to name it. The specimen was peripheral blood, collected in a trial of Ad26.COV2.S vaccine versus placebo. CDR3 region: CASSQVSKSEKLFF. The nucleotide sequence reads as follows: TGCGCCAGCAGCCAAGTATCGAAGTCTGAAAAACTGTTTTTT.